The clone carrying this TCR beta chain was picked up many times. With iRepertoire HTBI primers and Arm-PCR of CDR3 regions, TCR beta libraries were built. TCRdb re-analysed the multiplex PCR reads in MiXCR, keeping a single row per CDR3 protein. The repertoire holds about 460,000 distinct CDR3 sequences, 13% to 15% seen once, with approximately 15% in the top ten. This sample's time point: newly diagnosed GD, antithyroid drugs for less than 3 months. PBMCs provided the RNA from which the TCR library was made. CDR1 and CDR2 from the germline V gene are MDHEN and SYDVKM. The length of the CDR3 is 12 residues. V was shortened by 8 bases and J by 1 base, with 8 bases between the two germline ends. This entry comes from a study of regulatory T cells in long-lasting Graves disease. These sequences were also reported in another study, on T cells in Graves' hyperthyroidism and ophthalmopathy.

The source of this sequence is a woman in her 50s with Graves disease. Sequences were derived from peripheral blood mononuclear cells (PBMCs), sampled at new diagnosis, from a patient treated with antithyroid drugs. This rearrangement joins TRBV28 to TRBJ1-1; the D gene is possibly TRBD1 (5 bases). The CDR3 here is CASGTSNTEAFF. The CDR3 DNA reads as TGTGCCAGCGGGACGTCGAACACTGAAGCTTTCTTT.